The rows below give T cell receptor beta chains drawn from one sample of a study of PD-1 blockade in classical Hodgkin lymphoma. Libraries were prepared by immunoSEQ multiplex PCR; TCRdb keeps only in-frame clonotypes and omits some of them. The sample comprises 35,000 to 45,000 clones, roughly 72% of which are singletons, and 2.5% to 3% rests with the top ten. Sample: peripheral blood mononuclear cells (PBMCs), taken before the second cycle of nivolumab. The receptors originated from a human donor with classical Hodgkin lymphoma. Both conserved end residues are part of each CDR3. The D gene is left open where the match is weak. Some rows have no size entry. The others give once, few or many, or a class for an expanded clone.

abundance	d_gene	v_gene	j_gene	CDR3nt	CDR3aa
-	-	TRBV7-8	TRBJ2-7	TGTGCCAGCAGCTTTGCAGGGGAGAGGGAGCAGTACTTC	CASSFAGEREQYF
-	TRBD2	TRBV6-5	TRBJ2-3	TGTGCCAGCAGTTACGGTGCTAGCGGAGATACGCAGTATTTT	CASSYGASGDTQYF
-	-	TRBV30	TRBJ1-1	TGTGCCGGGCGGGGGGTTGAAGCTTTCTTT	CAGRGVEAFF
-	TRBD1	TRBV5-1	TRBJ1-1	TGCGCCAGCAGCTTGGCCGAGGGGACAGGGCTTATGAACACTGAAGCTTTCTTT	CASSLAEGTGLMNTEAFF
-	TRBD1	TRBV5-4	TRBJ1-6	TGTGCCAGCAGCTTGGATCCAGGGGGCAATTCACCCCTCCACTTT	CASSLDPGGNSPLHF
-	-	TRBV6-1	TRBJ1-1	TGTGCCAGCAGTGAAGCTTGGGGGAACACTGAAGCTTTCTTT	CASSEAWGNTEAFF
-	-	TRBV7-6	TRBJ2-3	TGTGCCAGCAGCTTAGCAGATACGCAGTATTTT	CASSLADTQYF
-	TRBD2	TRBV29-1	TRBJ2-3	TGCAGCGTTGAATCGGGACTAGCGGGGAATACGCAGTATTTT	CSVESGLAGNTQYF
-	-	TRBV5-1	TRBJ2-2	TGCGCCAGCAGTCTAGGGAACACCGGGGAGCTGTTTTTT	CASSLGNTGELFF
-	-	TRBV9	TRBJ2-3	TGTGCCAGCAGCGTAGAGCCGGGCCCGGTTATCACAGATACGCAGTATTTT	CASSVEPGPVITDTQYF
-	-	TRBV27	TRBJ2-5	TGTGCCAGCAGTCCCTGGCCGTTTGATGAGACCCAGTACTTC	CASSPWPFDETQYF
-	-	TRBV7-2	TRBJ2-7	TGTGCCAGCAGCTGGGACTGGAAAAGCTACGAGCAGTACTTC	CASSWDWKSYEQYF
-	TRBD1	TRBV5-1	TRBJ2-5	TGCGCCAGCAGCCAAAGACAGGGTCAAAAAGAGACCCAGTACTTC	CASSQRQGQKETQYF
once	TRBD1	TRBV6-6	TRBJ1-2	TGTGCCAGCAGCTCCATCGACAGGGGAGGCTATGGCTACACCTTC	CASSSIDRGGYGYTF
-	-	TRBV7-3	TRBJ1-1	TGTGCCAGCAGCGCCGACGGCCCGATCACTGAAGCTTTCTTT	CASSADGPITEAFF
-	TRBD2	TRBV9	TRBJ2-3	TGTGCCAGCAGCGAGGCCCCGAGACTAGCGGGAGTCCGCACAGATACGCAGTATTTT	CASSEAPRLAGVRTDTQYF